This T cell receptor beta chain is from a study of cytomegalovirus exposure and HLA in healthy donors. Whole-study results and caveats: In a later analysis, V- and J-gene trimming of beta chains associated with a DCLRE1C missense variant, replicated independently. Earlier results showed most TCR beta V segments being productive about 90% or about 30% of the time. 164 TCR beta chains were listed as cytomegalovirus-associated. Presence/absence analyses assumed roughly uniform sequencing depth across donors, which may not hold.

For this clone: Antigen: not known.

Trimming took off 4 bases at V and 4 bases at J, with 10 bases between the two ends. The germline V gene has CDR1 ENHRY and CDR2 SYGVKD. The CDR3 runs to 13 residues. The primer mix had 60 Vbeta and 13 Jbeta primers. TCRdb's table, derived via immunoSEQ multiplex PCR, lists solely in-frame clones and lacks some. The sample lists 150,000 to 200,000 clones; 76% were seen once. The chain joins TRBV10-3 to TRBJ1-2; D is undetermined. The clonotype was recovered from a young man in good health and CMV-seronegative. The sample was PBMCs. Here the CDR3 reads CAISGRESYGYTF. The CDR3 DNA sequence: TGTGCCATCAGTGGACGGGAAAGCTATGGCTACACCTTC.